This T cell receptor beta chain comes out of a study of T cell clones after liver transplantation. About the study: Timepoints were pre-transplant, pre-withdrawal, and after withdrawal was completed or failed.

Findings and caveats of the study: Graft donor-reactive T cells may have migrated into the graft rather than being deleted. Low donor cell numbers restricted donor-reactive repertoire measurement in a couple of subjects. Small, mixed patient groups and varying post-transplant times limit these conclusions.

Germline V lookup: CDR1 SGHNT, CDR2 YENEEA. The CDR3 length is 14 residues. V lost 5 bases to trimming and J lost 1 base; unmatched junction nucleotides: 3. In the case of this clone: Its antigen remains unidentified.

Method: immunoSEQ multiplex PCR; TCRdb's copy keeps in-frame clones and lacks some. The repertoire includes roughly 100,000 clones, 82% of them detected once, and around 0.97% sits in the top ten. Sample: CD4+ T cells from blood, taken before liver transplant. The chain has TRBV11-3 and TRBJ2-5; 8 bases line up with TRBD1. The clonotype was recovered from a human donor who received a liver transplant. The CDR3 reads CASSRQGPQETQYF. The CDR3 DNA is TGTGCCAGCAGCCGACAGGGGCCCCAAGAGACCCAGTACTTC.